This T cell receptor (beta chain) was observed in a study of somatic mutations in cytotoxic T cells in rheumatoid arthritis. Study-wide results and limits: Antigens bound by the expanded CD8+ clones were not identified.

TCRdb's copy holds only in-frame clones and misses some; the assay was immunoSEQ multiplex PCR. The sample has 2,500 to 3,000 clones, roughly 70% seen once. Trimming removed 9 bases from V and 2 bases from J, with 14 bases in between. This CDR3 has 13 residues. The germline CDR1 and CDR2 sequences are SGHAT and FQNNGV. On this clone itself: Its antigen is not known.

This clonotype originated in a woman under 30 with rheumatoid arthritis. Sequencing used CD8+ T cells sorted from synovial fluid. The V and J genes are TRBV11-2 and TRBJ2-7; maybe TRBD2 (7 bases). The chain's CDR3 is CASAEGGAYEQYF. The CDR3, as DNA: TGTGCCAGTGCCGAGGGGGGGGCCTACGAGCAGTACTTC.